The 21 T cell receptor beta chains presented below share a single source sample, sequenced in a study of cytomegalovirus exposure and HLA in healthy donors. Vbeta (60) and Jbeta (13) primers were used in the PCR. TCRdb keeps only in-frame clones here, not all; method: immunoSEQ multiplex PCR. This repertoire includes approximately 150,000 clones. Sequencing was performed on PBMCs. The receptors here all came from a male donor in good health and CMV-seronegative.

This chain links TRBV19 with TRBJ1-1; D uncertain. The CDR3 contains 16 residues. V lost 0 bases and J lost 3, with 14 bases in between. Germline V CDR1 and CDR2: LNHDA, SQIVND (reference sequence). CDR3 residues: CASSIDRLSWHTEAFF. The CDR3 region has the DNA TGTGCCAGTAGTATAGATAGACTCAGTTGGCACACTGAAGCTTTCTTT.

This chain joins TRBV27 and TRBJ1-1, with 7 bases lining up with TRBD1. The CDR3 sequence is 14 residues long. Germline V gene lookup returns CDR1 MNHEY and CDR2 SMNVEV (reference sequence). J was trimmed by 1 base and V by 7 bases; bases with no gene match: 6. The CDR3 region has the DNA TGTGCCAGCACCACAGGGGCGTCGAACACTGAAGCTTTCTTT. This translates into CASTTGASNTEAFF.

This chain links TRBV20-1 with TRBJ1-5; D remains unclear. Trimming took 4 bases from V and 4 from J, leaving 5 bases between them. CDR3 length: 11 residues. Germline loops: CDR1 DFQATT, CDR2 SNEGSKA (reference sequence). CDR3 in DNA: TGCAGTGCTACCGAGAATCAGCCCCAGCATTTT. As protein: CSATENQPQHF.

CDR3 protein: CSVEDGVDTQYF. The CDR3 DNA is TGCAGCGTTGAAGACGGGGTAGATACGCAGTATTTT. The genes are TRBV29-1 and TRBJ2-3; possibly TRBD2 for D (5 bases). V was trimmed by 0 bases and J by 5 bases, leaving 6 bases between them. This CDR3 spans 12 amino acids. Germline-derived CDR1 and CDR2 are SQVTM and ANQGSEA.

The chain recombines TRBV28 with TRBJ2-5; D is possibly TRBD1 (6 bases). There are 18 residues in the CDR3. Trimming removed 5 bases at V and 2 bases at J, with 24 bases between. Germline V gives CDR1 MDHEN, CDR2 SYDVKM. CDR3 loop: CASSLLSGAGVRQETQYF. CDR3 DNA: TGTGCCAGCAGTCTCTTGTCAGGGGCAGGGGTGCGACAAGAGACCCAGTACTTC.

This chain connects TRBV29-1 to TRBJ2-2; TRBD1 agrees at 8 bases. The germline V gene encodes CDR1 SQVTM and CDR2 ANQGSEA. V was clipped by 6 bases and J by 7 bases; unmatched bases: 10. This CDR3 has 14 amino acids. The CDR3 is CSVTGGSMIGELFF. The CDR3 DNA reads TGCAGCGTAACAGGGGGGAGCATGATCGGGGAGCTGTTTTTT.

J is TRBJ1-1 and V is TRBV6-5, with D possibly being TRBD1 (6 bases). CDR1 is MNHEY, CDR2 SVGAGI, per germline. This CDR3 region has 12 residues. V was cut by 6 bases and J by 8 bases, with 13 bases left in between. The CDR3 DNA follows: TGTGCCAGCAGCAAACAGGGAACCGAAGCTTTCTTT. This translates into CASSKQGTEAFF.

The DNA of the CDR3 is TGTGCCAGCAGCTTAGGGGCGAACACTGAAGCTTTCTTT. This encodes CASSLGANTEAFF. This chain links TRBV13 with TRBJ1-1; D is unresolved. Trimming cost V 0 bases and J 1 base, with 3 bases left between them. Germline V gene data show CDR1 as PRHDT and CDR2 as FYEKMQ (reference sequence). CDR3 length: 13 amino acids.

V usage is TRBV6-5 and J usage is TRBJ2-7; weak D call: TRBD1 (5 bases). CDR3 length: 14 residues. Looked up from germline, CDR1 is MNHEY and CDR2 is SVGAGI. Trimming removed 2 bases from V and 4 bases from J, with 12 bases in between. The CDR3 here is CASSYQDKPYEQYF. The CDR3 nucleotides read TGTGCCAGCAGTTACCAGGACAAGCCATACGAGCAGTACTTC.

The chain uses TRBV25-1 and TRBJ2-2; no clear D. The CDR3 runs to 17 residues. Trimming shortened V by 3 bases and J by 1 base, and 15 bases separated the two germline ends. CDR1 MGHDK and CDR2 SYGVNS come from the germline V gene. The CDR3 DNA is TGTGCCAGCAGTGAGGGCAGGCCAATTTTGAACACCGGGGAGCTGTTTTTT. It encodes CASSEGRPILNTGELFF.

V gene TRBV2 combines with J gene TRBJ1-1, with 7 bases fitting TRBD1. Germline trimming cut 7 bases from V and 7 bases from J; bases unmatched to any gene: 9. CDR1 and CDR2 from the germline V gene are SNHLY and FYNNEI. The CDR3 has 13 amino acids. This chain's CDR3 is CASTTQGDVEAFF. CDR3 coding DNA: TGTGCCAGCACCACTCAGGGGGATGTTGAAGCTTTCTTT.

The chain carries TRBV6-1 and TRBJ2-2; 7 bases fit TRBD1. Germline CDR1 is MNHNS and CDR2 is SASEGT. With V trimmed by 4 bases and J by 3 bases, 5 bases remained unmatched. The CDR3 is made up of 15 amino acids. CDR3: CASSGLGQYTGELFF. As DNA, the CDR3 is TGTGCCAGCAGTGGCCTGGGACAGTACACCGGGGAGCTGTTTTTT.

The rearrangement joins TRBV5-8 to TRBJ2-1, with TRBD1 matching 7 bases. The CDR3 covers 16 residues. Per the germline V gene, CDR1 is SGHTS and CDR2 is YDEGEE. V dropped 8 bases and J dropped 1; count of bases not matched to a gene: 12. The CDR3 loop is CARTITGVESYNEQFF. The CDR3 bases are TGTGCCAGGACCATTACAGGGGTAGAATCCTACAATGAGCAGTTCTTC. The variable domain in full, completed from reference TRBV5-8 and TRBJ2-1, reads EAGVTQSPTHLIKTRGQQATLRCSPISGHTSVYWYQQALGLGLQFLLWYDEGEERNRGNFPPRFSGRQFPNYSSELNVNALELEDSALYLCARTITGVESYNEQFFGPGTRLTVL.

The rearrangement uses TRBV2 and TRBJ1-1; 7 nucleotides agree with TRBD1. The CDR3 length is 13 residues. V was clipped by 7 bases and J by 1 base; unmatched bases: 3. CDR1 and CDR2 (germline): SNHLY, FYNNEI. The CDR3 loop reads CASIWDRNTEAFF. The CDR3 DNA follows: TGTGCCAGCATTTGGGACAGGAACACTGAAGCTTTCTTT. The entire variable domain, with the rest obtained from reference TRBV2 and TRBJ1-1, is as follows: EPEVTQTPSHQVTQMGQEVILRCVPISNHLYFYWYRQILGQKVEFLVSFYNNEISEKSEIFDDQFSVERPDGSNFTLKIRSTKLEDSAMYFCASIWDRNTEAFFGQGTRLTVV.

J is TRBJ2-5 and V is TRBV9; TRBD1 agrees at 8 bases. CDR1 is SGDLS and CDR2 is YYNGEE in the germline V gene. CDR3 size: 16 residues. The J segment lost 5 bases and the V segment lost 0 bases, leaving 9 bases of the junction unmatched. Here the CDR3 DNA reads TGTGCCAGCAGCGTAGAGTGGCAGGGGGCGGGGGAGACCCAGTACTTC. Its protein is CASSVEWQGAGETQYF.

CDR3: CASSLAPGWRGVYGYTF. For the CDR3, the DNA is TGTGCCAGCAGCTTAGCCCCAGGGTGGCGCGGGGTCTATGGCTACACCTTC. The chain is built from TRBV11-2 and TRBJ1-2; D is perhaps TRBD1 (5 bases). The CDR3 runs to 17 residues. Trimming left V 1 base short and J 4 bases short, with 19 bases between. CDR1 and CDR2 (germline): SGHAT, FQNNGV. Using reference TRBV11-2 and TRBJ1-2 for the parts outside the CDR3, the full variable domain is EAGVAQSPRYKIIEKRQSVAFWCNPISGHATLYWYQQILGQGPKLLIQFQNNGVVDDSQLPKDRFSAERLKGVDSTLKIQPAKLEDSAVYLCASSLAPGWRGVYGYTFGSGTRLTVV.

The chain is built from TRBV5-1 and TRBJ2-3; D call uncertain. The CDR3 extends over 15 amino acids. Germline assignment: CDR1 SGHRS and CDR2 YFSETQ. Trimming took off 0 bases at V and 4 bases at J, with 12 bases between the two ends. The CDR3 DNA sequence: TGCGCCAGCAGCTTGGACAGACCAGGCCCAGATACGCAGTATTTT. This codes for CASSLDRPGPDTQYF.

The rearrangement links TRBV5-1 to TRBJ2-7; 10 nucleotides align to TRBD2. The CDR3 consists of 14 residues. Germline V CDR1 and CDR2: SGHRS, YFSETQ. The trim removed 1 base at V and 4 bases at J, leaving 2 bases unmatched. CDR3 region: CASSLTTSGYEQYF. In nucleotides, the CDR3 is TGCGCCAGCAGCTTGACGACTAGCGGGTACGAGCAGTACTTC.

The CDR3 protein is CAWKGRHQETQYF. CDR3 in DNA: TGTGCCTGGAAAGGCAGGCACCAAGAGACCCAGTACTTC. The J gene is TRBJ2-5, the V gene TRBV30; D is undetermined. V lost 4 bases to trimming and J lost 0 bases, with 9 bases between them. The CDR3 consists of 13 residues. Germline values: CDR1 GTSNPN, CDR2 SVGIG (reference sequence).

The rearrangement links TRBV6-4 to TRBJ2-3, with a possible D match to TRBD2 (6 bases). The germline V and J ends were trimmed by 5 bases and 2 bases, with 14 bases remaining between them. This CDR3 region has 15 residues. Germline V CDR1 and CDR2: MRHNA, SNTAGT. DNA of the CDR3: TGTGCCAGCAGTATTGATAGCGGAAACACAGATACGCAGTATTTT. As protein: CASSIDSGNTDTQYF.

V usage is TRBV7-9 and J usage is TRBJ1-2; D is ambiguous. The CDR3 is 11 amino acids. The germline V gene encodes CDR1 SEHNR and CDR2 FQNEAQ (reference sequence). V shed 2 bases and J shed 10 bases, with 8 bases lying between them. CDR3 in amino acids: CASSLSGPYTF. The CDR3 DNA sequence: TGTGCCAGCAGCTTATCGGGTCCCTACACCTTC.